This TCR beta chain stems from a study of T cell changes during pregnancy in multiple sclerosis. TCRdb's copy holds only in-frame clones and misses some; the assay was immunoSEQ multiplex PCR. The table records 56,000 or so clones, approximately 90% of them present only once. The sample consisted of peripheral blood, taken in the first trimester of pregnancy. This clonotype was sampled from a female donor in good health, enrolled as a control in a pregnancy study.

The DNA of the CDR3 is TGTGCCAGCGGATACAGGGGCAATGAGCAGTTCTTC. It yields the protein CASGYRGNEQFF. V is TRBV5-4 and J is TRBJ2-1, with TRBD1 matching 7 bases. After removal of 7 bases from V and 6 bases from J, the junction contained 4 bases not matched to a gene. Germline-derived CDR1 and CDR2 are SGHNT and YYREEE (reference sequence). The CDR3 totals 12 residues.